This TCR beta chain was documented in a study of cytomegalovirus exposure and HLA in healthy donors. Study outcomes and limitations: CMV serostatus was the only immune exposure information that was available. A previous analysis found most TCR beta V segments productive roughly 90% or roughly 30% of the time. In a later analysis, at a false discovery rate of 0.05, roughly 17,000 TCR beta sequences matched HLA alleles.

The PCR contained 60 Vbeta and 13 Jbeta primers. TCRdb keeps only in-frame clones here, not all; method: immunoSEQ multiplex PCR. This repertoire shows 150,000 to 200,000 clones, roughly 73% found once; its top ten account for 1.8%. Points on this clone: No antigen is known for it.

The sequencing sample was made of PBMCs. The source of this sequence is a woman under 40 in good health and CMV-seronegative.

CDR3 DNA: TGCGCCAGCAGCTTCAAAGGACTAGCGGGGGTTTCAGATACGCAGTATTTT. This gives the protein CASSFKGLAGVSDTQYF. The chain couples TRBV5-1 to TRBJ2-3, with TRBD2 identical over 13 bases. The germline gives CDR1 SGHRS, CDR2 YFSETQ. The CDR3 length is 17 residues. After removal of 2 bases from V and 4 bases from J, the junction contained 7 bases not matched to a gene.